This TCR beta chain was sequenced for a study of T cell changes during pregnancy in multiple sclerosis. Trimming left V 0 bases short and J 2 bases short, with 12 bases between. Germline assignment: CDR1 MNHNS and CDR2 SASEGT. CDR3 length equals 16 residues. Measured with immunoSEQ multiplex PCR; TCRdb has only the in-frame clones, and not every one. The sample includes about 75,000 clones, 94% of them seen just once. This TCR was recovered from a female donor with multiple sclerosis, enrolled in a pregnancy study. The sample in question was CD4+ T cells from peripheral blood mononuclear cells, obtained after pregnancy. The gene calls are TRBV6-1 and TRBJ2-3; unclear D gene. CDR3 sequence reads: CASSEAVLDSTDTQYF. The CDR3 DNA reads as TGTGCCAGCAGTGAAGCGGTCCTAGACTCCACAGATACGCAGTATTTT.